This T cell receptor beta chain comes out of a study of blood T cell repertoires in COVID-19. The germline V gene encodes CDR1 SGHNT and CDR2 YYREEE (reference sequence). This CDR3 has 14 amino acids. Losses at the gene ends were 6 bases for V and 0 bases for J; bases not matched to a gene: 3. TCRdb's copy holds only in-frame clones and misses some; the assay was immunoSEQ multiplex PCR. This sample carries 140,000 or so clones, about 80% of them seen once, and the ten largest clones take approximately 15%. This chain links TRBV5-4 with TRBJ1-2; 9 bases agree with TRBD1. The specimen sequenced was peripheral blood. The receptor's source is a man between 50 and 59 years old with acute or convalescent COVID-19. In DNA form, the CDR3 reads TGTGCCAGCACCCGACAGGGGGCTAACTATGGCTACACCTTC. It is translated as CASTRQGANYGYTF.